The 8 T cell receptor beta chains listed next were all sequenced from one sample in a study of blood T cell repertoires in COVID-19. TCRdb's table, derived via immunoSEQ multiplex PCR, lists solely in-frame clones and lacks some. The data show around 220,000 clones, 80% to 85% seen once. Sequencing was done on a sample of peripheral blood. The receptors were sampled from a young man with active or convalescent COVID-19.

The chain joins TRBV19 to TRBJ2-3; maybe TRBD1 (5 bases). This CDR3 has 15 residues. V was cut by 3 bases and J by 5 bases, with 15 bases left in between. CDR1 LNHDA and CDR2 SQIVND come from the germline V gene (reference sequence). The CDR3 reads CASSMRRATQDTQYF. The CDR3, as DNA: TGTGCCAGTAGTATGCGCAGGGCGACACAAGATACGCAGTATTTT.

The rearrangement uses TRBV18 and TRBJ2-1, with D perhaps matching TRBD1 (5 bases). CDR3 length equals 12 residues. Trimming took 1 base from V and 12 from J, leaving 10 bases between them. Germline loops: CDR1 KGHSH, CDR2 LQKENI. CDR3 sequence reads: CASSPRGEVQFF. The CDR3 bases are TGTGCCAGCTCACCACGGGGCGAGGTGCAGTTCTTC.

The rearrangement links TRBV6-5 to TRBJ2-7; 8 bases are a match to TRBD1. Germline-derived CDR1 and CDR2 are MNHEY and SVGAGI. V gave up 6 bases and J gave up 6 bases; unmatched junction bases: 10. The CDR3 contains 14 residues. The CDR3 DNA reads as TGTGCCAGCAGCTGGGACAGGCGCCCCGGCGAGCAGTACTTC. This codes for CASSWDRRPGEQYF.

The table lists this clone with a few counts. V and J are TRBV9 and TRBJ1-5; D possibly corresponds to TRBD1 (5 bases). The germline gives CDR1 SGDLS, CDR2 YYNGEE. V lost 3 bases and J lost 7, with 11 bases in between. This CDR3 region has 13 residues. Written as DNA, the CDR3 is TGTGCCAGCAGCGCCCAGGGTGACCAGCCCCAGCATTTT. This translates into CASSAQGDQPQHF.

The chain is built from TRBV6-2 or TRBV6-3 and TRBJ2-1, with TRBD2 matching 10 bases. V was clipped by 3 bases and J by 8 bases; unmatched bases: 7. The CDR3 runs 15 residues. Germline CDR1 and CDR2: MNHEY and SVGEGT. The CDR3 protein is CASSYTSGMFDEQFF. CDR3 bases: TGTGCCAGCAGTTATACTAGCGGGATGTTCGATGAGCAGTTCTTC.

Details on this clone: The identical CDR3 is also encoded by other nucleotide sequences in the sample. The chain has TRBV3-1 (or the pseudogene TRBV3-2) and TRBJ1-5, with TRBD1 as a possible D gene (5 bases). Germline values: CDR1 LGHDT, CDR2 YNNKEL (reference sequence). This CDR3 has 14 amino acids. Trimming stripped 4 bases from V and 0 bases from J, with 7 bases between. CDR3 loop: CASSPRGSNQPQHF. Here the CDR3 DNA reads TGTGCCAGCAGCCCAAGGGGTAGCAATCAGCCCCAGCATTTT.

The V and J genes are TRBV2 and TRBJ2-1; perhaps TRBD2 as D (6 bases). V lost 7 bases to trimming and J lost 2 bases, with 12 bases between them. Germline V CDR1 and CDR2: SNHLY, FYNNEI. The CDR3 loop spans 14 amino acids. Written as DNA, the CDR3 is TGTGCCAGCATCGCCCGGACTACCTACAATGAGCAGTTCTTC. As protein: CASIARTTYNEQFF.

This rearrangement joins TRBV11-3 to TRBJ2-7; tentative D call: TRBD2 (6 bases). The CDR3 has 14 residues. The ends were cut back, 4 bases at V and 4 bases at J, with 14 bases in the middle. Germline V CDR1 and CDR2: SGHNT, YENEEA. CDR3: CASSSTRYSYEQYF. The CDR3 DNA is TGTGCCAGCAGCTCGACTAGGTACTCTTACGAGCAGTACTTC.